The entry below describes one T cell receptor beta chain. As yet, its antigen is unknown. The record originates from a study of identical twins. Germline CDR1 SGHTA, CDR2 FQGNSA. V was shortened by 0 bases and J by 2 bases, with 8 bases between the two germline ends. The CDR3 extends over 14 amino acids. TCRdb reprocessed the 5' RACE reads via MiXCR and lists one record per CDR3 protein. Among hundreds of thousands of distinct CDR3 sequences, roughly a quarter were seen once, and the ten largest hold about 3%. General study results and limits: Findings depended on cross-sectional statistics rather than tracking the same donors.

The same data also went into a second study, on T cells expressing NK-cell markers. That paper states: There were seven HCMV-seropositive donors and one seronegative donor among the eight sequenced. In several experiments, sorting was restricted to alpha-beta TCR T cells by an anti-gamma-delta TCR antibody.

Sequenced sample: CD4+ T cells sorted from blood. The sequence was collected from a woman aged 18-29 years in good health. The chain is built from TRBV7-2 and TRBJ2-7; no clear D gene. The CDR3 loop is CASSLALTAYEQYF. Here the CDR3 DNA reads TGTGCCAGCAGCTTAGCGCTTACAGCCTACGAGCAGTACTTC.